The present TCR beta chain was sequenced within a study of technical replicates of blood from a handful of donors. The method was immunoSEQ multiplex PCR; TCRdb's version includes in-frame clones alone and lacks a portion of them. Of 95,000 or so clones listed, about 95% are singletons. Germline CDR1 is SGDLS and CDR2 is YYNGEE. The CDR3 is 15 residues long. V gave up 2 bases and J gave up 6 bases, with 14 bases separating them. This TCR was sampled from a human donor in good health. The source material was T cells isolated from PBMCs. The chain couples TRBV9 to TRBJ2-2, with a weak D call TRBD2 (5 bases). The CDR3 DNA is TGTGCCAGCAGCGTTTCGGCTAGCCAGTCCGGGGAGCTGTTTTTT. Its translation is CASSVSASQSGELFF.